A selection of T cell receptor beta chains follows, all from one sample in a study of cytomegalovirus exposure and HLA in healthy donors. Clones were sequenced by immunoSEQ multiplex PCR, and TCRdb holds only the in-frame ones, with some missing. Here the sample spans about 170,000 clones, less than 80% being singletons. Input material: PBMCs. These TCRs come from a man aged 40-50 years in good health and CMV-seronegative. CDR3s include the opening cysteine and the closing phenylalanine or tryptophan. Each record gives: V gene, J gene, D gene, CDR3 protein. D genes are given only for firm matches.

v_call: TRBV19
j_call: TRBJ1-1
d_call: .
cdr3_aa: CASRSGVSEAFF

v_call: TRBV4-1
j_call: TRBJ2-5
d_call: TRBD1
cdr3_aa: CASSPVWTGGVQTQYF

v_call: TRBV19
j_call: TRBJ2-7
d_call: TRBD1
cdr3_aa: CASQGQSSYEQYF

v_call: TRBV5-4
j_call: TRBJ2-2
d_call: .
cdr3_aa: CASSFNRLAGTGELFF

v_call: TRBV15
j_call: TRBJ2-7
d_call: TRBD2
cdr3_aa: CATSTIPGLAGDEQYF

v_call: TRBV19
j_call: TRBJ1-2
d_call: TRBD1
cdr3_aa: CASTRDRYYTF

v_call: TRBV21-1
j_call: TRBJ2-7
d_call: .
cdr3_aa: CASPTGLAGTYEQYF

v_call: TRBV19
j_call: TRBJ2-7
d_call: .
cdr3_aa: CASSIGWLAYEQYF

v_call: TRBV11-2
j_call: TRBJ2-5
d_call: .
cdr3_aa: CASRRKLRGALQETQYF

v_call: TRBV30
j_call: TRBJ2-5
d_call: TRBD1
cdr3_aa: CAWGQGGQETQYF

v_call: TRBV2
j_call: TRBJ2-3
d_call: .
cdr3_aa: CASSEGGDRSTDTQYF

v_call: TRBV28
j_call: TRBJ1-2
d_call: .
cdr3_aa: CASSPRDGYTF

v_call: TRBV28
j_call: TRBJ1-2
d_call: TRBD1
cdr3_aa: CASSFLFDRGFYGYTF

v_call: TRBV19
j_call: TRBJ1-2
d_call: .
cdr3_aa: CASSPKVGPNYGYTF

v_call: TRBV7-2
j_call: TRBJ1-1
d_call: .
cdr3_aa: CASSAQSNTEAFF

v_call: TRBV19
j_call: TRBJ2-7
d_call: .
cdr3_aa: CASSMAESSYEQYF

v_call: TRBV5-1
j_call: TRBJ2-3
d_call: TRBD2
cdr3_aa: CASSPTGTSGTDTQYF

v_call: TRBV11-3
j_call: TRBJ2-2
d_call: TRBD2
cdr3_aa: CASSPGLAGDTGELFF

v_call: TRBV2
j_call: TRBJ1-5
d_call: TRBD1
cdr3_aa: CASGAGGVGQPQHF

v_call: TRBV7-2
j_call: TRBJ1-4
d_call: .
cdr3_aa: CASNRQVNEKLFF

v_call: TRBV7-8
j_call: TRBJ1-2
d_call: .
cdr3_aa: CASSLKGESYGYTF

v_call: TRBV30
j_call: TRBJ2-3
d_call: TRBD2
cdr3_aa: CAWRGGRLAGGGTDTQYF

v_call: TRBV7-2
j_call: TRBJ2-1
d_call: .
cdr3_aa: CASSLASSEQFF

v_call: TRBV7-2
j_call: TRBJ1-1
d_call: .
cdr3_aa: CASSIPGGGKNTEAFF